This T cell receptor beta chain was identified during a study of T cells in Graves' hyperthyroidism and ophthalmopathy. Diagnostic assessment was based on clinical symptoms, serum thyroxine and TRAb, thyroid ultrasound and orbital computed tomography. First hyperthyroidism diagnosis is when the blood sample was obtained, before any ophthalmopathy symptoms. General study results and limits: In blood, most of the thyroid clonotypes expanded above 0.001 were also present. Median prediction lead before ophthalmopathy onset was 6 to 8 months with the model.

V dropped 1 base and J dropped 1 base, with 10 bases sitting between them. Per the germline V gene, CDR1 is SGHDN and CDR2 is FVKESK. The CDR3 sequence is 15 residues long. On this clonotype: Antigen specificity is unknown.

TCR beta CDR3 regions were amplified from RNA transcripts. The HTBI set primed first-round TCR CDR3 RT-PCR. MiXCR was run by TCRdb on the multiplex PCR reads, yielding one entry per CDR3 protein. The table includes 370,000 or so distinct CDR3 sequences, approximately 13% detected once. The clonotype comes from a man aged 25 to 45 with Graves' hyperthyroidism that later progressed to Graves' ophthalmopathy. The J gene is TRBJ2-5, the V gene TRBV14; D is unresolved. Sequenced: blood. The CDR3 loop is CASSQGRLIQETQYF. The CDR3 DNA reads TGTGCCAGCAGCCAAGGAAGGCTCATCCAAGAGACCCAGTACTTC.